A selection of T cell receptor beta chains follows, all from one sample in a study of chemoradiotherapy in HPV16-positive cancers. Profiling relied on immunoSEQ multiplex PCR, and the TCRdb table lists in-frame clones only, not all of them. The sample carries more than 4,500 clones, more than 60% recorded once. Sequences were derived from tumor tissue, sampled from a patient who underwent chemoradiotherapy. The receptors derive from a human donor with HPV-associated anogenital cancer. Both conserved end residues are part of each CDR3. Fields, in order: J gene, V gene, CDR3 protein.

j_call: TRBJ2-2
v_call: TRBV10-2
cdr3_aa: CASSEPPMTGELFF

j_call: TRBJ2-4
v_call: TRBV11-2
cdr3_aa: CASSLEGRLGSGLAKNIQYF

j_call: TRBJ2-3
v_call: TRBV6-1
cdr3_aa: CASRPGSTDTQYF

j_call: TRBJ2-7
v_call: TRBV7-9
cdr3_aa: CASSFVLDSIYEQYF

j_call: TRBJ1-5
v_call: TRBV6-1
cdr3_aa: CASGRETGQPQHF

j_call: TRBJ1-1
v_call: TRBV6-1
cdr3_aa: CASSAQGGEEYTEAFF

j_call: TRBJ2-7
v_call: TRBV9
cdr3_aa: CASSAFQGATGEQYF

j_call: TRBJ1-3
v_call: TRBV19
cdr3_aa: CASSGTYSGNTIYF

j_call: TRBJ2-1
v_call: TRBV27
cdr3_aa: CASSKPGQLYNEQFF

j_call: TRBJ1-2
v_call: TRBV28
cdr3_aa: CASSTQGLGGYTF

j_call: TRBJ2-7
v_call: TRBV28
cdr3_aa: CASIPRGRPTYEQYF

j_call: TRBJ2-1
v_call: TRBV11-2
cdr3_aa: CASSLGWGSGNEQFF

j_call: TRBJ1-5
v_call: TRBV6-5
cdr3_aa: CATQGRYSNQPQHF

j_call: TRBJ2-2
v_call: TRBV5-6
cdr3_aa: CASSPRQGYKGELFF

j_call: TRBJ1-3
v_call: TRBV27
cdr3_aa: CASSSRPYSGNTIYF

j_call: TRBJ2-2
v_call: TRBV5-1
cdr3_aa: CASIPGGGNTGELFF

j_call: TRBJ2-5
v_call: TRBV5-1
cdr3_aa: CASSSQETQYF

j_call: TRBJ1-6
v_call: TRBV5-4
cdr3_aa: CASSLGGVGTPLHF

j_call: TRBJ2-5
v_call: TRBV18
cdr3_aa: CASSQLQETQYF

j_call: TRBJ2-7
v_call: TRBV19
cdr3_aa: CASTMGGSYEQYF

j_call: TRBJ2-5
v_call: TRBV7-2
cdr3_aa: CASTPHLGLETQYF

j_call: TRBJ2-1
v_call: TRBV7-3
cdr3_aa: CASSLTRDSGGLVF